One T cell receptor beta chain is described in this entry. These data belong to a study of blood T cells in healthy people across ages. A second about 7 to 11 cycle PCR used barcoded and J-beta primers. TCRdb re-analysed the 5' RACE reads in MiXCR, keeping a single row per CDR3 protein. The table records some 1,500,000 distinct CDR3 sequences, 35% to 45% of them present only once. Germline CDR1 and CDR2: SGHVS and FQNEAQ. Trimming pared 5 bases from V and 12 bases from J, leaving 23 bases between. The CDR3 contains 15 residues. This TCR came from a woman under 30 in good health. Sequenced input: blood. This sequence joins TRBV7-8 and TRBJ2-1; D is unresolved. The CDR3 DNA follows: TGTGCCAGCAGCCGTCCAAGAGCGAAGTTCGATGGGCAGTTCTTC. Translation: CASSRPRAKFDGQFF.